Listed below are T cell receptor beta chains from one sample, sequenced in a study of blood T cell repertoires in COVID-19. The protocol was immunoSEQ multiplex PCR, while the TCRdb copy is restricted to in-frame clones and leaves out a portion. The sample consists of about 210,000 clones, roughly 86% of them appearing once. Sequencing input: peripheral blood. The receptors here all came from a man between 60 and 75 years old with acute or convalescent COVID-19. Both conserved end residues are trimmed from each CDR3. A D gene is named only where the DNA matches it firmly.

V | length | D | CDR3
TRBV19 | 11 | TRBD2 | ASLAGGSDTQY
TRBV4-1 | 14 | NA | ASSRLRGLGFGELF
TRBV6-5 | 10 | NA | ASIYRASEAF
TRBV5-5 | 14 | TRBD2 | ASSKGLAGVTGELF
TRBV5-6 | 13 | TRBD1 | ASSLTGVSGNTIY
TRBV11-2 | 11 | TRBD2 | ASSPTLAGIRH
TRBV2 | 17 | TRBD2 | ASRPPQGLAGALPYEQY
TRBV2 | 13 | TRBD1 | ASSVGQGAGGEQY
TRBV19 | 11 | TRBD1 | ASLRRDRLEAF
TRBV19 | 12 | NA | ASRRDRGTGELF
TRBV5-1 | 10 | NA | ASSTGPGEQY
TRBV5-4 | 11 | NA | ASSLDQKYEQY
TRBV6-6 | 12 | TRBD2 | ASSRDYGSWEQY
TRBV4-2 | 16 | NA | ASSQDLVRGSYNSPLH
TRBV21-1 | 15 | NA | ASSNPPGRGYTDTQY
TRBV10-3 | 13 | TRBD1 | AISEGQAFNYGYT
TRBV4-2 | 19 | TRBD2 | ASSQDGVVTSEFANTGELF
TRBV6-2/TRBV6-3 | 12 | TRBD2 | ASSPAGGRYEQY
TRBV28 | 12 | TRBD1 | ASGETGWIEKLF
TRBV6-1 | 16 | TRBD2 | ASSERMRGVASTDTQY
TRBV2 | 12 | NA | ASSGSYSGETQY
TRBV5-1 | 12 | TRBD1 | ASFQPGTGETQY
TRBV10-3 | 13 | NA | AISRDIEAQETQY